This T cell receptor (beta chain) was recorded in a study of human T cells and chemical hapten exposure. CDR3 size: 14 residues. Between the trimmed V and J ends, which lost 4 bases and 1 base, there was a span of 8 bases. Germline CDR1 reads MNHEY; CDR2 reads SMNVEV (reference sequence). Time point specified: pre-sensitization, week 0. The treatment is: therapeutic diphenylcyclopropenone sensitization with weekly scalp DPC. The library attached unique molecular identifiers to individual cDNA molecules. Methods used by the authors: With a range of about 23,224 to 750,000, the median per sample was 95,638 TCRs. TCRdb redid the calling of the RACE reads with MiXCR, one entry per CDR3 protein. The V and J calls here are based on TCRdb, not the publication. The table lists more than 300,000 distinct CDR3 sequences, 5.1% of them singletons. This clonotype showed up many times.

The clonotype was recovered from a woman in her 50s with alopecia areata. Some clones in this sample may be carry-over from other donors' samples. The input for sequencing was whole blood, taken in connection with sensitization to the hapten diphenylcyclopropenone (DPC). The chain combines TRBV27 with TRBJ1-5; D unresolved. The CDR3 DNA is TGTGCCAGCAGTTCAGGCGTCAGCAATCAGCCCCAGCATTTT. It encodes CASSSGVSNQPQHF.